The next 21 T cell receptor beta chains were all read from a single sample in a study of T-cell memory formation after mild COVID-19. TCRdb called the 5' RACE reads again in MiXCR, with one record for every CDR3 protein. The sample gives 300,000 to 400,000 distinct CDR3 sequences, over 10% of which show up once; about 20% is in the top ten. Material for sequencing was PBMCs or a T cell subset sorted from them (not recorded which). The receptors were gathered from a man younger than 30 who had mild COVID-19 (a few samples of this study predate the infection). Cell type and time point are not known.

DNA for the CDR3: TGTGCCAGCGGAACAGGGGCCCCAACTCTGAGCTACACCTTC. Translated, it gives CASGTGAPTLSYTF. The chain couples TRBV28 to TRBJ1-2; the match to TRBD1 covers 7 bases. The germline V gene has CDR1 MDHEN and CDR2 SYDVKM. The trim removed 8 bases at V and 9 bases at J, leaving 15 bases unmatched. The length of the CDR3 is 14 residues.

In this sample, this clonotype turned up a few times. The V and J genes are TRBV28 and TRBJ1-5, with 7 bases fitting TRBD1. The CDR3 is 15 residues long. Germline lookup yields CDR1 MDHEN and CDR2 SYDVKM. Trimming removed 6 bases from V and 3 bases from J; junction bases left unmatched: 8. CDR3 in amino acids: CASRSTGVSNQPQHF. In DNA form, the CDR3 reads TGTGCCAGCAGATCCACAGGGGTTTCCAATCAGCCCCAGCATTTT.

V usage is TRBV5-1 and J usage is TRBJ1-6, with D unclear. Deletions cut 5 bases from V and 10 bases from J, with 16 bases between. The germline V gene has CDR1 SGHRS and CDR2 YFSETQ. The CDR3 totals 14 residues. The CDR3 DNA sequence: TGCGCCAGCAGGGCCGAAGGTTATGGATCACCCCTCCACTTT. Protein sequence: CASRAEGYGSPLHF.

CDR3 sequence reads: CASSDGWGSYNEQFF. The CDR3 coding sequence is TGCGCCAGCTCCGACGGTTGGGGCTCCTACAATGAGCAGTTCTTC. The V and J genes are TRBV5-1 and TRBJ2-1; D is undetermined. V was clipped by 7 bases and J by 0 bases, with 14 bases between them. The CDR3 is 15 residues long. From germline, CDR1 is SGHRS and CDR2 YFSETQ.

This clonotype was counted a few times. The chain employs TRBV28 and TRBJ2-7, with D uncertain. Germline CDR1 is MDHEN and CDR2 is SYDVKM. The V and J ends lost 4 bases and 2 bases respectively, with 3 bases between them. CDR3 length: 11 residues. CDR3 DNA: TGTGCCAGCAGTTGGCCCTACGAGCAGTACTTC. Protein sequence: CASSWPYEQYF.

This clonotype showed up just a few times. The rearrangement links TRBV5-1 to TRBJ2-6; D assignment may be TRBD1 or TRBD2 (5 bases each). CDR3 length: 16 amino acids. Germline values: CDR1 SGHRS, CDR2 YFSETQ. Trimming left V 2 bases short and J 0 bases short, with 9 bases between. This CDR3 reads CASSFGARSGANVLTF. CDR3 nucleotide sequence: TGCGCCAGCAGCTTCGGGGCCCGCTCTGGGGCCAACGTCCTGACTTTC.

V and J are TRBV5-1 and TRBJ2-3; D uncertain. Trimming shortened V by 0 bases and J by 5 bases, and 10 bases separated the two germline ends. This CDR3 is built from 14 residues. The germline V gene has CDR1 SGHRS and CDR2 YFSETQ. The CDR3 spells CASSLGWTEDTQYF. CDR3 sequence (DNA): TGCGCCAGCAGCTTGGGGTGGACGGAAGATACGCAGTATTTT.

V usage is TRBV7-9 and J usage is TRBJ2-1; D is unresolved. This CDR3 is 13 amino acids long. Trimming cost V 4 bases and J 0 bases, with 4 bases left between them. Per germline, CDR1 SEHNR and CDR2 FQNEAQ (reference sequence). The CDR3 DNA sequence: TGTGCCAGCAGCTGGGCCTCCTACAATGAGCAGTTCTTC. This translates into CASSWASYNEQFF. Complete variable domain (other parts from reference TRBV7-9 and TRBJ2-1): DTGVSQNPRHKITKRGQNVTFRCDPISEHNRLYWYRQTLGQGPEFLTYFQNEAQLEKSRLLSDRFSAERPKGSFSTLEIQRTEQGDSAMYLCASSWASYNEQFFGPGTRLTVL.

This sequence joins TRBV18 and TRBJ2-7; D uncertain. V gave up 2 bases and J gave up 6 bases, with 11 bases separating them. This CDR3 is 13 amino acids long. Germline V gene data show CDR1 as KGHSH and CDR2 as LQKENI. Here the CDR3 reads CASSPSSSCEQYV. The CDR3 nucleotides are TGTGCCAGCTCACCAAGCAGCAGCTGCGAGCAGTACGTC.

The chain has TRBV11-2 and TRBJ2-3; either TRBD1 or TRBD2 may fit D (5 bases each). Germline V gene lookup returns CDR1 SGHAT and CDR2 FQNNGV. The CDR3 loop spans 15 amino acids. Between the trimmed V and J ends, which lost 5 bases and 4 bases, there was a span of 16 bases. CDR3 sequence (DNA): TGTGCCAGCAGCCTCTACGTGGGGGTGGCAGATACGCAGTATTTT. Translating gives CASSLYVGVADTQYF.

V is TRBV30 and J is TRBJ1-5, with D possibly TRBD1 on 5 matching bases. V lost 5 bases, J lost 7 bases, and 24 bases lay in between. CDR3 size: 16 residues. CDR1 and CDR2 (germline): GTSNPN, SVGIG (reference sequence). The chain's CDR3 is CAWGYKMGGRGQPQHF. Here the CDR3 DNA reads TGTGCCTGGGGTTACAAAATGGGGGGGAGAGGACAGCCCCAGCATTTT. Together with reference TRBV30 and TRBJ1-5, the CDR3 gives the full variable domain: SQTIHQWPATLVQPVGSPLSLECTVEGTSNPNLYWYRQAAGRGLQLLFYSVGIGQISSEVPQNLSASRPQDRQFILSSKKLLLSDSGFYLCAWGYKMGGRGQPQHFGDGTRLSIL.

There are a few counts of this clonotype. This chain connects TRBV20-1 to TRBJ1-1, with 11 bases lining up with TRBD1. CDR1 DFQATT and CDR2 SNEGSKA come from the germline V gene (reference sequence). CDR3 length: 13 amino acids. The CDR3 sequence is CSGGTGGDTEAFF. CDR3 DNA: TGCAGCGGAGGGACAGGGGGTGACACTGAAGCTTTCTTT.

The rearrangement links TRBV6-2 or TRBV6-3 to TRBJ1-1; possible D gene TRBD1, 5 bases. This CDR3 comprises 16 residues. CDR1 is MNHEY and CDR2 is SVGEGT in the germline V gene. Trimming removed 1 base from V and 0 bases from J, with 12 bases in between. CDR3 sequence: CASSYWQGFMNTEAFF. As DNA, the CDR3 is TGTGCCAGCAGTTACTGGCAGGGATTCATGAACACTGAAGCTTTCTTT.

J is TRBJ1-1 and V is TRBV6-1; D is possibly TRBD1 (5 bases). Germline V CDR1 and CDR2: MNHNS, SASEGT. The germline V and J ends were trimmed by 5 bases and 0 bases, with 13 bases remaining between them. The CDR3 is 15 amino acids. For the CDR3, the DNA is TGTGCCAGCAGTCTCCAGACAGCCCTGAACACTGAAGCTTTCTTT. Protein: CASSLQTALNTEAFF.

This clonotype was observed a handful of times. The chain uses TRBV7-2 and TRBJ2-1; 9 positions agree with TRBD1. With 4 bases clipped from V and 9 bases from J, the junction kept 10 bases outside the gene matches. This CDR3 is 15 amino acids long. The V gene's germline CDR1 is SGHTA and CDR2 FQGNSA. CDR3 DNA: TGTGCCAGCAGCTCACCGGGACAGGGATTTGGTGAGCAGTTCTTC. It codes for CASSSPGQGFGEQFF. Variable domain in full (rest from reference TRBV7-2 and TRBJ2-1): GAGVSQSPSNKVTEKGKDVELRCDPISGHTALYWYRQSLGQGLEFLIYFQGNSAPDKSGLPSDRFSAERTGGSVSTLTIQRTQQEDSAVYLCASSSPGQGFGEQFFGPGTRLTVL.

The chain is built from TRBV4-3 and TRBJ1-6; D possibly corresponds to TRBD1 (6 bases). Per germline, CDR1 LGHNA and CDR2 YSLEER. The CDR3 is 19 residues long. V was pared by 3 bases and J by 10 bases, with 28 bases between. CDR3 DNA sequence: TGCGCCAGCAGCCACACTAGACTGCTTCAGGGGCGCGGTGGATCACCCCTCCACTTT. It specifies CASSHTRLLQGRGGSPLHF.

This chain connects TRBV6-5 to TRBJ2-3; 10 bases are shared with TRBD1. Germline V lookup: CDR1 MNHEY, CDR2 SVGAGI. The length of the CDR3 is 17 residues. V dropped 2 bases and J dropped 5; count of bases not matched to a gene: 10. CDR3 bases: TGTGCCAGCAGTTACGGGGGGGTGACAGGGGGCAGAGATACGCAGTATTTT. This codes for CASSYGGVTGGRDTQYF.

This clonotype was seen many times. V usage is TRBV7-2 and J usage is TRBJ2-1; a possible D gene is TRBD2 (5 bases). This CDR3 comprises 13 residues. Trimming left V 5 bases short and J 9 bases short, with 14 bases between. Germline CDR1 reads SGHTA; CDR2 reads FQGNSA. Here the CDR3 reads CASSPRLEGEQFF. The CDR3 DNA reads as TGTGCCAGCAGCCCTCGGTTAGAGGGTGAGCAGTTCTTC.

This clonotype has a count of ten or more. The chain carries TRBV27 and TRBJ2-7, with TRBD1 identical over 10 bases. CDR1 is MNHEY and CDR2 is SMNVEV in the germline V gene (reference sequence). J was trimmed by 3 bases and V by 5 bases; bases with no gene match: 10. The CDR3 runs to 16 residues. The CDR3 sequence is CASSPYPTGGHYEQYF. DNA for the CDR3: TGTGCCAGCAGTCCCTACCCGACAGGGGGCCACTACGAGCAGTACTTC.

The V call is TRBV4-2, the J call TRBJ1-5, with D possibly TRBD1 on 6 matching bases. Germline assignment: CDR1 LGHNA and CDR2 YNFKEQ. Trimming cost V 0 bases and J 6 bases, with 21 bases left between them. The CDR3 loop spans 18 amino acids. CDR3 in amino acids: CASSQEPTMGTPIQPQHF. The CDR3, as DNA: TGTGCCAGCAGCCAAGAACCTACGATGGGGACACCAATTCAGCCCCAGCATTTT.

The J gene is TRBJ1-6, the V gene TRBV30, with unresolved D. V shed 1 base and J shed 10 bases, with 11 bases lying between them. CDR3 length: 13 amino acids. Germline V gives CDR1 GTSNPN, CDR2 SVGIG (reference sequence). DNA of the CDR3: TGTGCCTGGAGTGGACACGAAAGATCACCCCTCCACTTT. Translated, it gives CAWSGHERSPLHF.